The 22 T cell receptor beta chains below were found in one sample sequenced in a study of early T cells in non-severe SARS-CoV-2 infection. A single record per CDR3 protein comes from TCRdb applying MiXCR to the 5' RACE reads. The sample holds roughly 50,000 distinct CDR3 sequences, 6% to 8% seen once. Sequenced here: whole blood, sampled at baseline. The receptor set was obtained from an adult who was a healthcare worker with PCR-confirmed SARS-CoV-2 infection or an uninfected control (not recorded which).

The chain has TRBV29-1 and TRBJ1-6; 10 bases line up with TRBD1. V lost 4 bases, J lost 8 bases, and 2 bases stayed unmatched. The germline V gene encodes CDR1 SQVTM and CDR2 ANQGSEA. The CDR3 is made up of 13 amino acids. This chain's CDR3 is CSVGGTGDSPLHF. DNA for the CDR3: TGCAGCGTTGGGGGGACAGGGGATTCACCCCTCCACTTT.

There are a few counts of this clonotype. The chain joins TRBV14 to TRBJ2-7; D not certain. The ends were cut back, 0 bases at V and 6 bases at J, with 12 bases in the middle. Germline V gene data show CDR1 as SGHDN and CDR2 as FVKESK. The CDR3 covers 14 residues. The CDR3 bases are TGTGCCAGCAGCCAAGAAGCTACGGTTGGCGAGCAGTACTTC. Translating gives CASSQEATVGEQYF.

This clonotype was seen more than once but under ten times. The chain employs TRBV20-1 and TRBJ1-2; 12 nucleotides match TRBD1. V shed 4 bases and J 8 bases; nucleotides not matched to a gene: 8. Germline CDR1 DFQATT, CDR2 SNEGSKA (reference sequence). CDR3 length: 14 amino acids. CDR3 protein: CSATPGQGARGYTF. The CDR3 coding sequence is TGCAGTGCTACCCCGGGACAGGGGGCAAGGGGCTACACCTTC.

In its sample, this clonotype was seen many times. CDR3 protein: CSATRTSVYEQYF. CDR3 bases: TGCAGTGCTACCCGGACTAGCGTCTACGAGCAGTACTTC. The chain joins TRBV20-1 to TRBJ2-7, with 9 positions matching TRBD2. This CDR3 comprises 13 residues. Germline CDR1 is DFQATT and CDR2 is SNEGSKA (reference sequence). V shed 4 bases and J 3 bases; nucleotides not matched to a gene: 4.

This clonotype was counted at least ten times. The junction departs from germline at one end; a sequencing error may be responsible. The V gene is TRBV20-1, the J gene TRBJ1-2; TRBD1 matches 8 bases. The CDR3 runs 9 residues. Germline CDR1 DFQATT, CDR2 SNEGSKA (reference sequence). The CDR3 loop reads CRVGQGGNF. CDR3 DNA sequence: TGCAGGGTCGGACAGGGAGGTAACTTC.

This clonotype came up many times. The chain carries TRBV5-4 and TRBJ2-1, with a possible D match to TRBD1 (6 bases). V gave up 0 bases and J gave up 3 bases, with 10 bases separating them. The length of the CDR3 is 15 residues. Germline CDR1 and CDR2: SGHNT and YYREEE (reference sequence). In DNA form, the CDR3 reads TGTGCCAGCAGCTTGGAACAGGGATTCTACAATGAGCAGTTCTTC. It yields the protein CASSLEQGFYNEQFF.

This clonotype was detected many times. The chain has TRBV25-1 and TRBJ2-7; 11 bases are a match to TRBD1. V gave up 4 bases and J gave up 3 bases; unmatched junction bases: 2. There are 14 residues in the CDR3. The germline gives CDR1 MGHDK, CDR2 SYGVNS. The CDR3 sequence is CASSVGTGGYEQYF. In nucleotides, the CDR3 is TGTGCCAGCAGTGTTGGGACAGGGGGCTACGAGCAGTACTTC.

The chain links TRBV29-1 to TRBJ2-1, with 8 bases lining up with TRBD2. V shed 8 bases and J 12 bases; nucleotides not matched to a gene: 9. The CDR3 covers 11 residues. Germline values: CDR1 SQVTM, CDR2 ANQGSEA. CDR3 loop: CSFSPGGMQFF. The CDR3 nucleotides read TGCAGCTTTTCCCCGGGAGGGATGCAGTTCTTC.

This clonotype was picked up many times. The CDR3 spells CASKPVGGISTDTQYF. DNA of the CDR3: TGTGCCAGCAAACCGGTCGGCGGGATTAGCACAGATACGCAGTATTTT. J is TRBJ2-3 and V is TRBV6-6; perhaps TRBD2 as D (6 bases). The CDR3 is made up of 16 amino acids. Trimming left V 7 bases short and J 0 bases short, with 17 bases between. Germline V gene sequence: CDR1 MNHNY, CDR2 SVGAGI (reference sequence).

This clonotype was seen more than once but under ten times. V gene TRBV7-2 combines with J gene TRBJ2-1; TRBD1 matches at 7 bases. Losses at the gene ends were 1 base for V and 7 bases for J; bases not matched to a gene: 10. Looked up from germline, CDR1 is SGHTA and CDR2 is FQGNSA. The CDR3 spans 16 residues. CDR3 bases: TGTGCCAGCAGCTTAGGGGGGACAGCTAGACTAAATGAGCAGTTCTTC. Translation gives CASSLGGTARLNEQFF. Complete variable domain (other parts from reference TRBV7-2 and TRBJ2-1): GAGVSQSPSNKVTEKGKDVELRCDPISGHTALYWYRQSLGQGLEFLIYFQGNSAPDKSGLPSDRFSAERTGGSVSTLTIQRTQQEDSAVYLCASSLGGTARLNEQFFGPGTRLTVL.

This clonotype was seen a few times. A read error may produce the germline difference seen at one junction end. The rearrangement uses TRBV7-2 and TRBJ2-7; 13 bases align to TRBD2. Germline CDR1 SGHTA, CDR2 FQGNSA. CDR3 length: 19 residues. The CDR3 sequence: CASSHTIARTSGSSNEQYF. The DNA of the CDR3 is TGTGCCAGCAGCCACACCATAGCCCGGACTAGCGGGAGCTCCAACGAGCAGTACTTC.

This clonotype was seen a few times. This rearrangement joins TRBV25-1 to TRBJ1-6, with D hard to call. Germline CDR1 is MGHDK and CDR2 is SYGVNS. The CDR3 contains 15 residues. Trimming took 6 bases from V and 6 from J, leaving 15 bases between them. As DNA, the CDR3 is TGTGCCAGCAGCCCCGGCGCGGGGAGTAATTCACCCCTCCACTTT. Its translation: CASSPGAGSNSPLHF.

This clonotype was counted many times. The rearrangement uses TRBV7-9 and TRBJ1-5; D might be TRBD1 (5 bases). Germline loops: CDR1 SEHNR, CDR2 FQNEAQ (reference sequence). This CDR3 is 13 amino acids long. V was pared by 0 bases and J by 7 bases, with 7 bases between. The CDR3 region has the DNA TGTGCCAGCAGCTTAGCAGGGACGCAGCCCCAGCATTTT. Translated, it gives CASSLAGTQPQHF. Combining the CDR3 with reference TRBV7-9 and TRBJ1-5 gives the whole variable domain DTGVSQNPRHKITKRGQNVTFRCDPISEHNRLYWYRQTLGQGPEFLTYFQNEAQLEKSRLLSDRFSAERPKGSFSTLEIQRTEQGDSAMYLCASSLAGTQPQHFGDGTRLSIL.

The V gene is TRBV20-1, the J gene TRBJ2-7; TRBD2 aligns across 12 bases. There are 16 residues in the CDR3. Germline lookup yields CDR1 DFQATT and CDR2 SNEGSKA (reference sequence). Trimming cost V 5 bases and J 0 bases; bases outside gene matches: 8. The CDR3 bases are TGCAGTGCTGAACCGGGACTAGCGGGCCGCTCCTACGAGCAGTACTTC. It yields the protein CSAEPGLAGRSYEQYF.

This clonotype was picked up many times. This chain uses TRBV5-1 with TRBJ2-5; D is tentatively TRBD1 or TRBD2 (6 bases each). This CDR3 region has 14 residues. Trimming stripped 4 bases from V and 1 base from J, with 11 bases between. CDR1 is SGHRS, CDR2 YFSETQ, per germline. CDR3 in amino acids: CASSGGGSQETQYF. The CDR3 bases are TGCGCCAGCAGCGGAGGGGGAAGCCAAGAGACCCAGTACTTC. Complete variable domain (other parts from reference TRBV5-1 and TRBJ2-5): KAGVTQTPRYLIKTRGQQVTLSCSPISGHRSVSWYQQTPGQGLQFLFEYFSETQRNKGNFPGRFSGRQFSNSRSEMNVSTLELGDSALYLCASSGGGSQETQYFGPGTRLLVL.

This clonotype was detected a few times. This rearrangement joins TRBV29-1 to TRBJ1-2; D is unresolved. The CDR3 length is 14 residues. The germline gives CDR1 SQVTM, CDR2 ANQGSEA. The germline V and J ends were trimmed by 1 base and 5 bases, with 14 bases remaining between them. CDR3 sequence (DNA): TGCAGCGTTGAAGGGCAGGTACGGGGATATGGCTACACCTTC. This sequence encodes CSVEGQVRGYGYTF.

The rearrangement joins TRBV27 to TRBJ2-5, with D hard to call. V lost 5 bases to trimming and J lost 0 bases, with 4 bases between them. The CDR3 covers 12 residues. CDR1 is MNHEY, CDR2 SMNVEV, per germline (reference sequence). The CDR3, as DNA: TGTGCCAGCAGTCCGGACCAAGAGACCCAGTACTTC. Amino acids: CASSPDQETQYF.

This clonotype was recorded many times. V gene TRBV12-3 or TRBV12-4 combines with J gene TRBJ1-5; D unclear. V lost 0 bases to trimming and J lost 4 bases, with 7 bases between them. The CDR3 sequence is 14 residues long. CDR3 nucleotide sequence: TGTGCCAGCAGTTTAGCAGGGAGTAATCAGCCCCAGCATTTT. Amino acids: CASSLAGSNQPQHF.

The gene calls are TRBV7-2 and TRBJ2-7; D unresolved. V lost 4 bases and J lost 4, with 14 bases in between. Germline assignment: CDR1 SGHTA and CDR2 FQGNSA. CDR3 length equals 14 residues. The CDR3 DNA reads as TGTGCCAGCAGCTCACCACCGAACGGGTACGAGCAGTACTTC. This gives the protein CASSSPPNGYEQYF.

This clonotype is medium-sized in the sample. The gene calls are TRBV7-6 and TRBJ2-1, with D unresolved. Germline V gene sequence: CDR1 SGHVS, CDR2 FNYEAQ. The CDR3 loop spans 15 amino acids. The germline V and J ends were trimmed by 5 bases and 4 bases, with 15 bases remaining between them. In DNA, the CDR3 is TGTGCCAGCAGCCGCGGTCCCGAGATTTACAATGAGCAGTTCTTC. It yields the protein CASSRGPEIYNEQFF.

There are many counts of this clonotype. The chain is built from TRBV29-1 and TRBJ1-1; a weak D match, TRBD1 (5 bases). Per germline, CDR1 SQVTM and CDR2 ANQGSEA. Between the trimmed V and J ends, which lost 5 bases and 0 bases, there was a span of 13 bases. The CDR3 is 14 residues long. The CDR3 nucleotides read TGCAGCGTTTATAAGGAGGGGATGAACACTGAAGCTTTCTTT. Amino acids: CSVYKEGMNTEAFF. Combining the CDR3 with reference TRBV29-1 and TRBJ1-1 gives the whole variable domain SAVISQKPSRDICQRGTSLTIQCQVDSQVTMMFWYRQQPGQSLTLIATANQGSEATYESGFVIDKFPISRPNLTFSTLTVSNMSPEDSSIYLCSVYKEGMNTEAFFGQGTRLTVV.

This clonotype was counted between two and nine times. This rearrangement joins TRBV20-1 to TRBJ1-1; D is undetermined. CDR3 size: 10 residues. The V end lost 3 bases, the J end lost 11 bases, and 10 bases lay between the germline ends. Germline loops: CDR1 DFQATT, CDR2 SNEGSKA (reference sequence). CDR3 sequence reads: CSASSAAAFF. The CDR3 DNA is TGCAGTGCTAGTTCAGCGGCGGCTTTCTTT.